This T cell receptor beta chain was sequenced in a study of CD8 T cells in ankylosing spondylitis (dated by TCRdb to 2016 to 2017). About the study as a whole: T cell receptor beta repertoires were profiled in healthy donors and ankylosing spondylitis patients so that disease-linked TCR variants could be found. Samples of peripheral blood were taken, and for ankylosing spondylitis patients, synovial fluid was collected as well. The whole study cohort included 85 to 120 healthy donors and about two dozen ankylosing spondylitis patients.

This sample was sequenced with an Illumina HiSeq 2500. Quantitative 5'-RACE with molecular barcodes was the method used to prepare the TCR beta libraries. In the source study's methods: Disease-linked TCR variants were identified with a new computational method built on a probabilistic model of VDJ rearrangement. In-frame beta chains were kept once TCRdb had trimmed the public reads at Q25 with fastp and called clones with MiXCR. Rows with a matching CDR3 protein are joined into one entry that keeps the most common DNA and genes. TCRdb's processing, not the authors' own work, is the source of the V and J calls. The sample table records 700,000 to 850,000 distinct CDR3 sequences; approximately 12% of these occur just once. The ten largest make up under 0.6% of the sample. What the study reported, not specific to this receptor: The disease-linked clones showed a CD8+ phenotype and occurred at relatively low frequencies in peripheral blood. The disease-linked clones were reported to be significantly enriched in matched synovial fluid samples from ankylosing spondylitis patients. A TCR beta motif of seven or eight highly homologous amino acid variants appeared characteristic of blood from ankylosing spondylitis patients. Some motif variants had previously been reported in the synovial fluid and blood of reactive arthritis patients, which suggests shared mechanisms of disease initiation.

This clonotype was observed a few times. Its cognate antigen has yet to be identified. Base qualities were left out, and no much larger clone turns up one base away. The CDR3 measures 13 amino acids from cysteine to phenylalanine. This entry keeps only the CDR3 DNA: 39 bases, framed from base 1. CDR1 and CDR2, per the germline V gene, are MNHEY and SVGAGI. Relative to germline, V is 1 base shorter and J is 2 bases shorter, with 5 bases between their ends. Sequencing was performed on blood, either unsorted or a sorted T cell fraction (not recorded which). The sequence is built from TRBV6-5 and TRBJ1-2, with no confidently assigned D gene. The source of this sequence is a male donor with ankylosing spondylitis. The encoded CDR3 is CASSYYGNYGYTF. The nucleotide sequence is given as TGTGCCAGCAGTTACTACGGCAACTATGGCTACACCTTC.